Listed here are 25 T cell receptor beta chains from one sample, sequenced in a study of T cells expressing NK-cell markers. One entry per CDR3 protein, without DNA, is what TCRdb gives after re-calling the 5' RACE reads. Recorded for this sample: roughly 380,000 distinct CDR3 sequences. The sequenced material came from blood T cells: a sorted CD56 or NKG2C T cell subset, CD4+ or CD8+ T cells, or bulk PBMC T cells (not recorded which). The receptors stem from a man aged 18-75 years in good health.

The chain uses TRBV19 and TRBJ2-2; the D call of TRBD1 rests on TCRdb alone, since no DNA is present to check it. CDR1 is LNHDA, CDR2 SQIVND, per germline (reference sequence). The CDR3 has 16 amino acids. CDR3 region: CASSRDRPANTGELFF. The full variable domain, its missing parts supplied by reference TRBV19 and TRBJ2-2, is DGGITQSPKYLFRKEGQNVTLSCEQNLNHDAMYWYRQDPGQGLRLIYYSQIVNDFQKGDIAEGYSVSREKKESFPLTVTSAQKNPTAFYLCASSRDRPANTGELFFGEGSRLTVL.

This chain joins TRBV7-2 and TRBJ1-2. The length of the CDR3 is 14 residues. Germline assignment: CDR1 SGHTA and CDR2 FQGNSA. The chain's CDR3 is CASSTAGLDYGYTF. Complete variable domain (other parts from reference TRBV7-2 and TRBJ1-2): GAGVSQSPSNKVTEKGKDVELRCDPISGHTALYWYRQSLGQGLEFLIYFQGNSAPDKSGLPSDRFSAERTGGSVSTLTIQRTQQEDSAVYLCASSTAGLDYGYTFGSGTRLTVV.

CDR3 region: CASSIDGSWSSYNSPLHF. The chain uses TRBV19 and TRBJ1-6. CDR1 is LNHDA and CDR2 is SQIVND in the germline V gene (reference sequence). The CDR3 runs 18 residues.

The chain couples TRBV7-2 to TRBJ1-2; TCRdb reports TRBD1, a call that lacks DNA to check it against. This CDR3 has 14 residues. In germline, CDR1 is SGHTA, CDR2 FQGNSA. The CDR3 region is CASSPEGGYYGYTF.

J is TRBJ1-6 and V is TRBV20-1; TCRdb designates TRBD1, a call that cannot be tested without DNA. The CDR3 runs to 15 residues. Germline lookup yields CDR1 DFQATT and CDR2 SNEGSKA (reference sequence). CDR3 sequence: CSARQPGQENSPLHF.

The chain is built from TRBV12-3 or TRBV12-4 and TRBJ2-5; TCRdb indicates TRBD1, and absent DNA this call remains unverified. The CDR3 loop spans 16 amino acids. CDR3 in amino acids: CASSLGPGAPLETQYF.

Here the CDR3 reads CASTGQGFNEQYF. The chain combines TRBV7-9 with TRBJ2-7; the D gene TCRdb calls, TRBD1, cannot be checked with no DNA. The CDR3 length is 13 residues. Per germline, CDR1 SEHNR and CDR2 FQNEAQ (reference sequence).

The rearrangement joins TRBV20-1 to TRBJ1-3. CDR3 length equals 13 residues. Germline V gene sequence: CDR1 DFQATT, CDR2 SNEGSKA (reference sequence). The CDR3 protein is CSARGVGGNTIYF.

The rearrangement links TRBV20-1 to TRBJ1-3; checking the TCRdb D call of TRBD1 is not possible without DNA. Germline V lookup: CDR1 DFQATT, CDR2 SNEGSKA (reference sequence). This CDR3 contains 16 residues. The CDR3 loop is CSAQASTPYSGNTIYF.

The chain joins TRBV12-3 or TRBV12-4 to TRBJ1-5. The CDR3 contains 15 residues. CDR3 sequence reads: CASREGGSRNQPQHF.

The chain has TRBV27 and TRBJ2-7; the TCRdb D gene call, TRBD1, has no DNA to confirm it. This CDR3 comprises 14 residues. CDR1 is MNHEY and CDR2 is SMNVEV in the germline V gene (reference sequence). This CDR3 reads CASSLWDRDGEQYF.

This rearrangement joins TRBV11-2 to TRBJ1-4. The CDR3 consists of 17 residues. Per the germline V gene, CDR1 is SGHAT and CDR2 is FQNNGV. CDR3 amino acids: CASSIRYLRKRDEKLFF. Using reference TRBV11-2 and TRBJ1-4 for the parts outside the CDR3, the full variable domain is EAGVAQSPRYKIIEKRQSVAFWCNPISGHATLYWYQQILGQGPKLLIQFQNNGVVDDSQLPKDRFSAERLKGVDSTLKIQPAKLEDSAVYLCASSIRYLRKRDEKLFFGSGTQLSVL.

V gene TRBV7-9 combines with J gene TRBJ2-3; without DNA, the TCRdb call of TRBD2 cannot be checked. CDR1 and CDR2 (germline): SEHNR, FQNEAQ (reference sequence). The CDR3 covers 15 residues. The CDR3: CASSSGAESTDTQYF.

The J gene is TRBJ2-2, the V gene TRBV20-1; the TRBD1 assignment by TCRdb is unverifiable without DNA. This CDR3 is built from 14 residues. CDR1 and CDR2 from the germline V gene are DFQATT and SNEGSKA (reference sequence). CDR3 residues: CSARGTTNTGELFF.

The chain combines TRBV27 with TRBJ2-7; TCRdb selects TRBD1, and the lack of DNA leaves this call unchecked. CDR3 length equals 13 residues. From germline, CDR1 is MNHEY and CDR2 SMNVEV (reference sequence). CDR3 region: CASSFPPFYEQYF.

The genes are TRBV12-3 or TRBV12-4 and TRBJ1-1; TCRdb designates TRBD1, a call that cannot be tested without DNA. This CDR3 is built from 14 residues. CDR3 residues: CASSSLLGTDKAFF.

This rearrangement joins TRBV7-9 to TRBJ1-2; TCRdb's D gene call, TRBD1, goes unchecked for lack of DNA. This CDR3 is 15 amino acids long. Germline V gives CDR1 SEHNR, CDR2 FQNEAQ (reference sequence). This chain's CDR3 is CASSLARAGNYGYTF.

The genes are TRBV19 and TRBJ2-3; TCRdb's assignment of TRBD1 cannot be checked, as there is no DNA. The germline V gene encodes CDR1 LNHDA and CDR2 SQIVND (reference sequence). The CDR3 contains 15 residues. The CDR3 protein is CASSLDRNRLDTQYF.

The gene calls are TRBV7-2 and TRBJ2-7; TCRdb proposes TRBD1, but this gene call is untestable without DNA. Germline V CDR1 and CDR2: SGHTA, FQGNSA. This CDR3 contains 14 residues. CDR3: CASSPRVGAIEQYF.

The CDR3 loop reads CASSSPGTGFTGELFF. The genes are TRBV28 and TRBJ2-2; the D gene TCRdb calls, TRBD1, cannot be checked with no DNA. The germline V gene encodes CDR1 MDHEN and CDR2 SYDVKM. The CDR3 contains 16 residues.

This CDR3 is CATSPHGEQFF. This chain joins TRBV7-8 and TRBJ2-1. CDR1 and CDR2 (germline): SGHVS, FQNEAQ. The CDR3 totals 11 residues.

CDR3 sequence reads: CASSLQPGTSTYGYTF. The rearrangement joins TRBV7-3 to TRBJ1-2; no DNA is available, so the TRBD1 call from TCRdb remains unchecked. This CDR3 is built from 16 residues. Germline V gene sequence: CDR1 SGHTA, CDR2 FQGTGA. The full variable domain, with the rest looked up from reference TRBV7-3 and TRBJ1-2, is GAGVSQTPSNKVTEKGKYVELRCDPISGHTALYWYRQSLGQGPEFLIYFQGTGAADDSGLPNDRFFAVRPEGSVSTLKIQRTERGDSAVYLCASSLQPGTSTYGYTFGSGTRLTVV.

This chain connects TRBV20-1 to TRBJ1-5. Germline V gives CDR1 DFQATT, CDR2 SNEGSKA (reference sequence). This CDR3 spans 15 amino acids. The CDR3 protein is CSARVNAASNQPQHF.

The CDR3 reads CATSRDVFGRMRETQYF. The chain joins TRBV15 to TRBJ2-5; as DNA is missing, the TRBD1 call by TCRdb cannot be tested. Germline CDR1 reads LNHNV; CDR2 reads YYDKDF (reference sequence). The CDR3 loop spans 17 amino acids.

The V and J genes are TRBV5-6 and TRBJ1-2; TCRdb returns TRBD1, unconfirmable since there is no DNA. The germline gives CDR1 SGHDT, CDR2 YYEEEE. CDR3 length: 14 residues. CDR3 residues: CASSEGRTSYGYTF.